This T cell receptor beta chain was sequenced for a study of blood T cell repertoires in COVID-19. Across the whole study: Samples representing acute and convalescent COVID-19 were sourced from the United States, Italy and Spain.

Per the authors' pipeline: Reference gene primer amplification yielded estimated nucleated cell counts. Sequenced by immunoSEQ multiplex PCR; TCRdb stores in-frame clones only, minus some. From that table come the V and J calls and clone size; the DNA was used to work out D and trimming. Among 100,000 to 150,000 clones listed, 55% to 75% were seen once. The V gene lost 7 bases and the J gene lost 5 bases, with 17 bases spanning the gap. Germline CDR1 is SNHLY and CDR2 is FYNNEI. The CDR3 loop spans 14 amino acids. The sample was peripheral blood. The chain joins TRBV2 to TRBJ1-1; D may be TRBD1 (6 bases). The receptor's source is a human donor with acute or convalescent COVID-19. The donor label of this sample is uncertain. The CDR3 coding sequence is TGTGCCAGCATTGTCGGACAGATGTGGACTGAAGCTTTCTTT. Amino acids: CASIVGQMWTEAFF. Filled out from reference TRBV2 and TRBJ1-1, the complete variable domain reads EPEVTQTPSHQVTQMGQEVILRCVPISNHLYFYWYRQILGQKVEFLVSFYNNEISEKSEIFDDQFSVERPDGSNFTLKIRSTKLEDSAMYFCASIVGQMWTEAFFGQGTRLTVV.